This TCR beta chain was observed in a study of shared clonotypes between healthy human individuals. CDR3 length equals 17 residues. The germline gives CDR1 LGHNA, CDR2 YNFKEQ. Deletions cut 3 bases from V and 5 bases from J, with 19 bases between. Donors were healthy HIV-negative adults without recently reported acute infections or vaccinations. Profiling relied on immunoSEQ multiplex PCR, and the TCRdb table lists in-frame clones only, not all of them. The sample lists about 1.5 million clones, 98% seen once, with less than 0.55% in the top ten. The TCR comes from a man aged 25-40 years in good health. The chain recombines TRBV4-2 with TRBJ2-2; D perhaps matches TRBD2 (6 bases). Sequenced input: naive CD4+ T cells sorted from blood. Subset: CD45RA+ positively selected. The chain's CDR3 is CASSQVGLPGVTGELFF. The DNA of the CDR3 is TGTGCCAGCAGCCAGGTGGGACTGCCGGGGGTGACCGGGGAGCTGTTTTTT.